Reported below is one TCR beta chain. This clonotype was counted at least ten times. Its antigen is unknown. Base-call qualities are not available, and no considerably larger clone is one nucleotide away. This specimen belongs to a study of T-cell memory formation after mild COVID-19 (dated by TCRdb to the early 2020s). For context, the study as a whole: TCR sequence clusters from the two donors were largely donor specific. Longitudinal TCRalpha and TCRbeta repertoire sequencing tracked T-cell clones expanding and contracting after mild COVID-19 in a couple of donors. Two young, previously healthy adult volunteers made up the cohort, one male and one female. Here is what the overall study found, with its caveats: Contracting CD4+ clones were found mainly in CM and EM memory subsets, while CD8+ clones were enriched in EMRA. The detection of some responding clones in pre-infection memory suggests that pre-existing cross-reactive memory T cells joined the SARS-CoV-2 response. Whether the second-wave clones peaking on day 37 were SARS-CoV-2 specific was not confirmed. Only two mild cases were covered by the study, and larger cohorts that include severe cases with pre-infection samples were considered necessary. From day 15 to 85, contracting clones showed balanced CD4/CD8 phenotypes, whereas a second wave of clones that expanded from day 15 to 37 leaned towards CD4+.

From the germline V gene, CDR1 is LGHNA and CDR2 is YNFKEQ. The CDR3, from cysteine to phenylalanine, totals 19 residues. The CDR3 DNA has 57 bases and is translated from base 1. Clipping removes 1 base from V and 2 bases from J, with 7 as the unmatched junction base count. Sequencing was carried out with an Illumina NovaSeq 6000. TCRalpha and TCRbeta cDNA libraries were built by 5'RACE with constant-segment primers, adding sample barcodes and unique molecular identifiers. RNA was extracted from every sample with Trizol reagent. Library amplification was performed in two PCR steps, and a second sample barcode and Illumina TruSeq adapters were introduced in the second step. Libraries were sequenced on an Illumina NovaSeq with 2 x 150 bp paired-end reads. The authors processed their data as follows. Demultiplexing of reads and collapsing into UMI-guided consensus sequences were performed with migec v1.2.7. Using mixcr v2.1.11, UMI consensuses were aligned to TRA and TRB V and J templates and then assembled into clonotypes. Clonotypes were classified as expanded or contracted when called significant by both edgeR and NoisET, with noise models trained on biological replicates. For edgeR calls, the thresholds were a false discovery rate-adjusted p below 0.01 and a log2 fold-change of 1. As an exploratory analysis of dynamics, max-normalized trajectories of the 1000 most abundant clonotypes were examined with PCA combined with hierarchical clustering. Each responding clone was given a CD4 or CD8 phenotype based on the CD4+ and CD8+ repertoires, which had been sequenced separately. The public reads were run again by TCRdb, first through fastp at Q25 and then through MiXCR, and only productive beta chains were kept. Rows with a matching CDR3 protein are joined into one entry that keeps the most common DNA and genes. These V and J calls rely on TCRdb rather than the paper's analysis. In this sample the table shows 90,000 to 120,000 distinct CDR3 sequences, 11% of which occur a single time. Together, the top ten hold roughly 40% of the sample.

Ficoll-Paque density gradient centrifugation was the method used to isolate PBMCs. The V gene is TRBV4-2 and the J gene is TRBJ2-3; TRBD2 lines up with 15 middle nucleotides. The clonotype originates from a man aged 18 to 30 who had mild COVID-19 (a few samples of this study predate the infection). The sample titles of this study are shuffled in the database, so cell type and time point are left out; the donor was told from shared clones. Sequenced sample: PBMCs or a T cell subset sorted from them (not recorded which). The CDR3 region has the sequence CASSQAGTSGGLSTDTQYF. The bases read TGTGCCAGCAGCCAAGCCGGGACTAGCGGGGGGCTTTCCACAGATACGCAGTATTTT.